The source of this T cell receptor (gamma chain) is a study of Vγ9Vδ2 T cells in congenital toxoplasmosis (dated by TCRdb to about 2021). Regarding the study in general: To diagnose congenital toxoplasmosis, IgG, IgM and IgA serology, Western blot and an in-house interferon-gamma release assay were used. Repertoire sequencing was done on samples from infants at 2 months after birth and at 1 year of age. At 2 months, TCR sequencing included about 5 infected and around ten uninfected infants, and at 1 year it included 3 infected and 4 uninfected infants. In this study, researchers looked at the gamma and delta chain CDR3 repertoires of sorted blood gammadelta T cells, comparing infants congenitally infected with T. gondii against uninfected infants. The paper's findings and limits, for the study overall: Germline-encoded fetal-type TRDV2 CDR3 sequences seemed to be more prevalent in infected than in uninfected approximately 2-month-old infants, with an in utero expansion footprint being suggested. Compared with uninfected infants, infected infants at 2 months appeared to have fewer N additions in their TRGV9 and TRDV2 CDR3s, and this was especially true for TRDV2-TRDJ1 sequences. Repertoire differences between infected and uninfected infants were less clear at 1 year of age than at 2 months. Two months was the earliest age with enough suitable sample material for TCR repertoire analysis, so newborn repertoires were not sequenced. Both infected and uninfected infants showed high prevalence of a public TRGV9 clonotype.

The CDR3, from cysteine to phenylalanine, totals 15 residues. The read is trimmed to its CDR3 DNA, 45 bases read in frame from base 1. Compared with germline, V lacks 0 bases and J lacks 8 bases; bases without a gene match: 1. Based on the germline V gene (reference sequence), the CDR1 and CDR2 sequences are GITISATS and ISYDGTV. cDNA was generated in one tube by template-switch reverse transcription with TRGC- and TRDC-specific primers, using SuperScript II. The TRGC primer was designed so that it would bind both of the constant genes TRGC1 and TRGC2. The KAPA Real-Time Library Amplification Kit was used for TRG and TRD amplification, and AMPure XP bead purification was performed between steps. Index PCR with the Nextera XT Index Kit was used to attach Illumina sequencing adapters. Sequencing of TRG and TRD amplicons was performed on an Illumina MiSeq with the V2 300 kit, and 150 bp paired-end reads were generated. In the paper's pipeline: Before further analysis, read quality was checked using FastQC version 0.11.8. Reads were mapped to GenBank TRG or TRD reference genes, and MiXCR version 3.0.3 was used to assemble CDR3 sequences. Default MiXCR settings were used with one exception: TRDD gene segments were assembled from 3 consecutive nucleotides instead of 5. N additions, CDR3 length, J segment length and clonotype sharing between samples were calculated with VDJtools version 1.2.1. Out-of-frame CDR3 sequences and those containing stop codons were excluded from analysis. Infant repertoires were compared for overlap with previously published fetal, cord blood and adult blood Vgamma9Vdelta2 repertoires. TCRdb reran clone calling on the public reads with CATT; rows sharing one DNA sequence were then combined. These V and J calls rely on TCRdb rather than the paper's analysis. Here the sample has around 160 gamma-chain clones; roughly 4% occur a single time. The ten most abundant clones make up roughly 56% of the sample.

In its sample, this clone comes out as large (0.1 to 1%). Its specific antigen is unknown. Base qualities are missing; no much larger clone stands one base away. The same treatment, consisting of spiramycin and/or pyrimethamine plus sulfadiazine plus folinic acid, was given to the mothers of both infected and uninfected infants. Every infant, whether infected or uninfected, was delivered at term, after more than 37 weeks of gestation. About 0.98 mL of blood was turned into PBMCs through Lymphoprep gradient centrifugation, and the PBMCs were then cryopreserved in liquid nitrogen and sent to Belgium. Thawed PBMCs were labeled with Zombie NIR viability dye and stained with CD3, TCR gammadelta, Vgamma9 and Vdelta2 antibodies. Sorting of CD3+ TCRgammadelta+ T cells was performed on a FACSAria III, with a mean purity of roughly 98%. For each sample, RNA was extracted from roughly 11,000 sorted gammadelta T cells with the RNeasy Micro Kit. Each infant was born to a mother who had been enrolled with a primary T. gondii infection during pregnancy. The infants' peripheral blood was drawn at an outpatient microbiology and virology center located in Pavia, Italy.

Source material: gamma-delta T cells from blood. The chain is made from TRGV9 and TRGJP. This receptor was identified in a child under 10 years old born to a mother with Toxoplasma gondii infection during pregnancy, either congenitally infected or uninfected (not recorded which). The nucleotide sequence reads as follows: TGTGCCTTGTGGGAGGTGCAGTTGGGCAAAAAAATCAAGGTATTT. This gives the protein CALWEVQLGKKIKVF.